These T cell receptor beta chains were read from a single sample in a study of blood T cell repertoires in COVID-19. Using immunoSEQ multiplex PCR, the repertoire was profiled, and TCRdb retains in-frame clones only, with some absent. The sample includes under 200,000 clones, 90% seen only once; the top ten take 0.5% to 0.65%. What was sequenced was peripheral blood. Receptors were obtained from a man aged 50 to 60 with acute or convalescent COVID-19. The CDR3 runs from the conserved cysteine through the conserved F or W. The D gene is left open where the match is weak. Rows may omit the clone size; those that give it use once, few, many or a size class.

>TRBJ1-2|TRBV25-1|-|TRBD1
CASVDREYGYTF
TGTGCCAGCGTAGACAGGGAGTATGGCTACACCTTC
>TRBJ1-2|TRBV13|-|TRBD1
CASSLGQGAEYGYTF
TGTGCCAGCAGCTTAGGGCAGGGGGCAGAGTATGGCTACACCTTC
>TRBJ2-7|TRBV5-1|-|-
CASSFDSRPYEQYF
TGCGCCAGCAGCTTCGACAGCCGCCCCTACGAGCAGTACTTC
>TRBJ2-5|TRBV4-3|once|TRBD2
CASSQGLRGRGGDETQYF
TGCGCCAGCAGCCAAGGCCTGCGCGGGCGGGGGGGCGATGAGACCCAGTACTTC
>TRBJ2-3|TRBV29-1|-|-
CSPGGGSTDTQYF
TGCAGCCCGGGTGGGGGGAGCACAGATACGCAGTATTTT
>TRBJ2-4|TRBV11-2|-|TRBD1
CASSLGTGSNIQYF
TGTGCCAGCAGCTTGGGGACAGGGTCAAACATTCAGTACTTC
>TRBJ1-5|TRBV11-2|-|-
CASSNRVSGQPQHF
TGTGCCAGCAGCAACCGGGTCTCAGGGCAGCCCCAGCATTTT
>TRBJ1-2|TRBV4-2|few|-
CASSQATGMANYGYTF
TGTGCCAGCAGCCAAGCCACAGGGATGGCTAACTATGGCTACACCTTC
>TRBJ1-6|TRBV6-2/TRBV6-3|-|TRBD1
CASSYTGDSPLHF
TGTGCCAGCAGTTACACAGGGGATTCACCCCTCCACTTT
>TRBJ1-5|TRBV5-8|-|-
CASSLGVLYSNQPQHF
TGTGCCAGCAGCTTGGGAGTTCTATATAGCAATCAGCCCCAGCATTTT
>TRBJ1-5|TRBV27|-|TRBD1
CASSPWTGERLYNQPQHF
TGTGCCAGCAGTCCATGGACAGGGGAGCGTTTGTACAATCAGCCCCAGCATTTT
>TRBJ2-1|TRBV18|once|TRBD2
CASSTASGRANNEQFF
TGTGCCAGCTCAACAGCTAGCGGGAGGGCGAACAATGAGCAGTTCTTC
>TRBJ2-1|TRBV4-2|-|-
CASSQVQGGNEQFF
TGTGCCAGCAGCCAAGTTCAGGGTGGCAATGAGCAGTTCTTC
>TRBJ2-2|TRBV18|-|TRBD1
CASSLYRDRSNTGELFF
TGTGCCAGCTCACTTTACCGGGACAGATCGAACACCGGGGAGCTGTTTTTT
>TRBJ1-5|TRBV6-1|once|TRBD1
CASSEEGALSNQPQHF
TGTGCCAGCAGTGAAGAGGGGGCTCTTAGCAATCAGCCCCAGCATTTT
>TRBJ2-3|TRBV19|-|-
CASIPPGTDTQYF
TGTGCCAGTATCCCTCCAGGCACAGATACGCAGTATTTT
>TRBJ2-7|TRBV9|-|-
CASSVAFGGRYEQYF
TGTGCCAGCAGCGTAGCTTTTGGGGGCCGCTACGAGCAGTACTTC
>TRBJ1-2|TRBV6-4|-|TRBD1
CASSQGAGNYGYTF
TGTGCCAGCAGCCAGGGGGCCGGAAACTATGGCTACACCTTC
>TRBJ2-3|TRBV7-9|-|-
CASSLEGGAQYF
TGTGCCAGCAGCTTAGAAGGGGGGGCGCAGTATTTT
>TRBJ1-5|TRBV30|once|-
CAWSMEGPQPQHF
TGTGCCTGGAGTATGGAGGGCCCTCAGCCCCAGCATTTT
>TRBJ2-4|TRBV28|-|TRBD1
CASSLGQGYIQYF
TGTGCCAGCAGCCTCGGACAGGGTTACATTCAGTACTTC
>TRBJ1-2|TRBV3-1/TRBV3-2|-|-
CASSQGPYGYTF
TGTGCCAGCAGCCAAGGGCCCTATGGCTACACCTTC
>TRBJ2-2|TRBV28|-|TRBD2
CASSYFGTSGRRGGELFF
TGTGCCAGCAGTTATTTTGGGACTAGCGGGAGGCGGGGCGGGGAGCTGTTTTTT
>TRBJ2-3|TRBV6-5|-|TRBD1
CASRNRGYGDTQYF
TGTGCCAGCAGGAACAGGGGTTACGGAGATACGCAGTATTTT
>TRBJ2-1|TRBV9|-|TRBD2
CASSVAGLAVYNEQFF
TGTGCCAGCAGCGTAGCGGGACTAGCGGTATACAATGAGCAGTTCTTC
>TRBJ2-1|TRBV24-1|-|-
CATSDLQEFGEQFF
TGTGCCACCAGTGATCTCCAGGAATTCGGTGAGCAGTTCTTC
>TRBJ1-1|TRBV19|-|-
CASSPGGGATEAFF
TGTGCCAGTAGTCCGGGAGGGGGGGCCACTGAAGCTTTCTTT